The 22 T cell receptor beta chains below come from one sample, sequenced in a study of shared clonotypes between healthy human individuals. Libraries were prepared by immunoSEQ multiplex PCR; TCRdb keeps only in-frame clonotypes and omits some of them. The sample shows approximately 500,000 clones, approximately 95% of them seen only once. Sequenced input: naive CD4+ T cells sorted from blood. The subset: CD45RA+ positively selected. These receptors all stem from a woman aged 25 to 45 in good health.

The chain uses TRBV7-9 and TRBJ1-2; 9 positions match TRBD1. The CDR3 loop spans 18 amino acids. The V and J ends lost 3 bases and 2 bases, in that order; junction bases with no gene match: 13. The germline CDR1 and CDR2 sequences are SEHNR and FQNEAQ (reference sequence). The CDR3 sequence is CASSFAGTGMFTNYGYTF. Here the CDR3 DNA reads TGTGCCAGCAGCTTCGCCGGGACAGGGATGTTTACAAACTATGGCTACACCTTC.

J is TRBJ2-3 and V is TRBV29-1; D ambiguous. Germline CDR1 is SQVTM and CDR2 is ANQGSEA. The CDR3 loop spans 10 amino acids. The V end lost 8 bases, the J end lost 6 bases, and 9 bases lay between the germline ends. The DNA for the CDR3 is TGCAGCACCAAGAGTGATACGCAGTATTTT. It codes for CSTKSDTQYF.

The CDR3 here is CASRVGPYEQYF. CDR3 nucleotides: TGTGCCAGCAGAGTCGGTCCTTACGAGCAGTACTTC. The V gene is TRBV2, the J gene TRBJ2-7; D ambiguous. The germline V gene has CDR1 SNHLY and CDR2 FYNNEI. This CDR3 has 12 amino acids. The V gene lost 6 bases and the J gene lost 4 bases, with 10 bases spanning the gap.

This chain links TRBV10-2 with TRBJ2-5; D gene unclear. The J call may be in error: the DNA end matches TRBJ2-7 better. Germline V CDR1 and CDR2: WSHSY, SAAADI. CDR3 length: 13 residues. The CDR3 loop is CASSESAPYEQYF. The CDR3 DNA is TGCGCCAGCAGTGAATCAGCGCCGTACGAGCAGTACTTC.

This clone has just one count. The chain links TRBV10-2 to TRBJ2-3, with TRBD2 as a possible D gene (6 bases). The CDR3 length is 13 residues. Looked up from germline, CDR1 is WSHSY and CDR2 is SAAADI. The ends were cut back, 10 bases at V and 5 bases at J, with 16 bases in the middle. The CDR3: CATLGDLGDTQYF. CDR3 nucleotide sequence: TGCGCCACTTTGGGGGACTTGGGAGATACGCAGTATTTT.

V usage is TRBV4-1 and J usage is TRBJ2-7, with D unclear. Trimming took 0 bases from V and 3 from J, leaving 6 bases between them. CDR1 is MGHRA, CDR2 YSYEKL, per germline. This CDR3 has 13 amino acids. The CDR3 DNA is TGCGCCAGCAGCCAAGAGTCCGGCTACGAGCAGTACTTC. It is translated as CASSQESGYEQYF.

This sequence joins TRBV10-1 and TRBJ2-7; TRBD2 agrees at 11 bases. The ends lost 1 base at V and 7 bases at J; junction bases unmatched: 12. In germline, CDR1 is WNHNN, CDR2 SYGVQD (reference sequence). CDR3 size: 17 residues. The CDR3 sequence: CASSEWGTSGASEEQYF. The CDR3 DNA sequence: TGCGCCAGCAGTGAGTGGGGGACTAGCGGCGCTTCGGAGGAGCAGTACTTC.

The rearrangement uses TRBV2 and TRBJ1-4, with D uncertain. With 7 bases removed from V and 8 bases from J, the gap between germline ends came to 11 bases. Looked up from germline, CDR1 is SNHLY and CDR2 is FYNNEI. This CDR3 region has 12 residues. The CDR3 sequence is CASNGVGEKLFF. Here the CDR3 DNA reads TGTGCCAGCAACGGGGTAGGCGAAAAACTGTTTTTT.

This chain joins TRBV4-1 and TRBJ2-3; 7 bases are a match to TRBD1. Unmatched junction bases numbered 7, after V lost 4 bases and J lost 3 bases. This CDR3 comprises 15 residues. The germline gives CDR1 MGHRA, CDR2 YSYEKL. CDR3 in amino acids: CASSLSATGTDTQYF. The CDR3, as DNA: TGCGCCAGCAGCCTTTCTGCGACAGGGACAGATACGCAGTATTTT.

The chain recombines TRBV18 with TRBJ1-1; 7 bases are a match to TRBD1. After removal of 5 bases from V and 7 bases from J, the junction contained 13 bases not matched to a gene. The CDR3 totals 15 residues. Per the germline V gene, CDR1 is KGHSH and CDR2 is LQKENI. The DNA for the CDR3 is TGTGCCAGCTCAGCTCAGGGGGTCGGCGCACATGAAGCTTTCTTT. It codes for CASSAQGVGAHEAFF.

The rearrangement uses TRBV6-4 and TRBJ2-1; D is tentatively TRBD1 or TRBD2 (5 bases each). Per the germline V gene, CDR1 is MRHNA and CDR2 is SNTAGT. Trimming took off 4 bases at V and 2 bases at J, with 15 bases between the two ends. This CDR3 region has 16 residues. CDR3 DNA sequence: TGTGCCAGCAGTGGGACCCCCGGGACGGCCTACAATGAGCAGTTCTTC. It codes for CASSGTPGTAYNEQFF.

The chain links TRBV10-2 to TRBJ2-7; TRBD1 agrees at 10 bases. The CDR3 contains 14 residues. The V and J ends lost 4 bases and 4 bases, in that order; junction bases with no gene match: 4. Germline-derived CDR1 and CDR2 are WSHSY and SAAADI. The CDR3 loop is CASSVTGGWYEQYF. CDR3 bases: TGCGCCAGCAGTGTGACAGGGGGCTGGTACGAGCAGTACTTC.

The J gene is TRBJ2-7, the V gene TRBV5-5, with a possible D match to TRBD2 (5 bases). The V end was cut by 0 bases, the J end by 5 bases, with 18 bases between. CDR3 length: 16 amino acids. The germline gives CDR1 SGHKS, CDR2 YYEKEE (reference sequence). Here the CDR3 DNA reads TGTGCCAGCAGCTTGGCTATCGGGATACCTCCCCACGAGCAGTACTTC. Translated, it gives CASSLAIGIPPHEQYF. Using reference TRBV5-5 and TRBJ2-7 for the parts outside the CDR3, the full variable domain is DAGVTQSPTHLIKTRGQQVTLRCSPISGHKSVSWYQQVLGQGPQFIFQYYEKEERGRGNFPDRFSARQFPNYSSELNVNALLLGDSALYLCASSLAIGIPPHEQYFGPGTRLTVT.

The chain uses TRBV11-1 and TRBJ1-2; a weak D match, TRBD1 (5 bases). Looked up from germline, CDR1 is SGHAT and CDR2 is FQDESV (reference sequence). The V and J ends lost 4 bases and 5 bases respectively, with 11 bases between them. This CDR3 comprises 13 residues. The CDR3 region is CASSWDAGYGYTF. The CDR3 region has the DNA TGTGCCAGCAGCTGGGACGCCGGGTATGGCTACACCTTC.

The chain uses TRBV18 and TRBJ2-7; D assignment may be TRBD1 or TRBD2 (5 bases each). CDR1 KGHSH and CDR2 LQKENI come from the germline V gene. The CDR3 sequence is 14 residues long. V lost 2 bases and J 3 bases, leaving 11 bases between the germline ends. CDR3 in amino acids: CASSPGTDRYEQYF. CDR3 nucleotide sequence: TGTGCCAGCTCACCAGGGACGGACCGCTACGAGCAGTACTTC.

The chain is built from TRBV6-4 and TRBJ2-1, with 8 positions matching TRBD2. Germline V gene lookup returns CDR1 MRHNA and CDR2 SNTAGT. J gave up 3 bases and V 3 bases, and 10 bases lay outside the gene matches. The CDR3 sequence is 17 residues long. The CDR3 bases are TGTGCCAGCAGTGAAAAAGCGGGAGAGCCTAGCTACAATGAGCAGTTCTTC. It is translated as CASSEKAGEPSYNEQFF.

This chain links TRBV18 with TRBJ1-1; D is ambiguous. V was cut by 6 bases and J by 4 bases, with 12 bases left in between. Per germline, CDR1 KGHSH and CDR2 LQKENI. The CDR3 runs to 13 residues. The CDR3 loop is CASSLLEVTEAFF. Here the CDR3 DNA reads TGTGCCAGCTCCCTCTTGGAGGTCACTGAAGCTTTCTTT.

V gene TRBV18 combines with J gene TRBJ2-3; D is unclear. Trimming removed 3 bases at V and 5 bases at J, with 15 bases between. This CDR3 spans 15 amino acids. CDR1 is KGHSH, CDR2 LQKENI, per germline. CDR3 sequence: CASSPGRQALDTQYF. Here the CDR3 DNA reads TGTGCCAGCTCACCGGGTCGGCAGGCCTTAGATACGCAGTATTTT.

The chain joins TRBV29-1 to TRBJ1-4; D may be TRBD1 (5 bases). Trimming took 7 bases from V and 3 from J, leaving 9 bases between them. The CDR3 covers 12 residues. Per germline, CDR1 SQVTM and CDR2 ANQGSEA. The CDR3 region is CSGGGANEKLFF. DNA for the CDR3: TGCAGCGGCGGGGGAGCTAATGAAAAACTGTTTTTT.

The chain uses TRBV5-1 and TRBJ2-3, with 11 bases identical to TRBD2. With V trimmed by 4 bases and J by 4 bases, 5 bases remained unmatched. In germline, CDR1 is SGHRS, CDR2 YFSETQ. The CDR3 has 15 residues. The CDR3 loop reads CASSELAGVPDTQYF. For the CDR3, the DNA is TGCGCCAGCAGCGAACTAGCGGGAGTCCCAGATACGCAGTATTTT.

The rearrangement uses TRBV19 and TRBJ1-4, with unresolved D. There are 12 residues in the CDR3. V was clipped by 7 bases and J by 5 bases, with 8 bases between them. Germline V gene data show CDR1 as LNHDA and CDR2 as SQIVND (reference sequence). CDR3 coding DNA: TGTGCCAGTAATGCACTCAATGAAAAACTGTTTTTT. Translating gives CASNALNEKLFF.

This rearrangement joins TRBV4-1 to TRBJ2-2, with a possible D match to TRBD2 (5 bases). The germline V gene encodes CDR1 MGHRA and CDR2 YSYEKL. The CDR3 is 15 residues long. Trimming took off 1 base at V and 7 bases at J, with 13 bases between the two ends. The CDR3 sequence: CASSQGAGRGGELFF. In DNA, the CDR3 is TGCGCCAGCAGCCAAGGGGCCGGACGGGGCGGGGAGCTGTTTTTT.